This T cell receptor (beta chain) derives from a study of identical twins. TCRdb recomputed calls from the 5' RACE reads with MiXCR, one row per CDR3 protein. In the table there are approximately 1.8 million distinct CDR3 sequences, about 31% of which are singletons. Germline V lookup: CDR1 LGHNA, CDR2 YNFKEQ. V shed 0 bases, J shed 2 bases, and the junction held 10 bases outside the gene matches. This CDR3 comprises 18 residues. The rearrangement joins TRBV4-2 to TRBJ2-1, with 7 nucleotides matching TRBD2. The TCR was taken from a newborn girl in good health. The sample was cord blood. The DNA of the CDR3 is TGTGCCAGCAGCCAAGATCTTGGTAGCGGGCTACCCTACAATGAGCAGTTCTTC. Its translation is CASSQDLGSGLPYNEQFF.